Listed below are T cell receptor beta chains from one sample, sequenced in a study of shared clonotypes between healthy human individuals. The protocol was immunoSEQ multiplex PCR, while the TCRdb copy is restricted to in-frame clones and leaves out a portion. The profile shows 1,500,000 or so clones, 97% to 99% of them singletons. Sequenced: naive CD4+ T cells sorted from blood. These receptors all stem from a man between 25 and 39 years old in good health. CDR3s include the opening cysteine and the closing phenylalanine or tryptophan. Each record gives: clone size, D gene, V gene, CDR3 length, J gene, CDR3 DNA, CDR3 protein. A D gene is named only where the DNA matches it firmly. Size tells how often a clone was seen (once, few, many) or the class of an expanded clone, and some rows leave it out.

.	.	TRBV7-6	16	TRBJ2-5	TGTGCCAGCAGCACTCGGACGCGGTACAGGCAAGAGACCCAGTACTTC	CASSTRTRYRQETQYF
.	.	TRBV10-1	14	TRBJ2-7	TGCGCCAGCAGCGCAGGGTCCATTTCTGGCGAGCAGTACTTC	CASSAGSISGEQYF
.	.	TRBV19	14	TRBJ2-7	TGTGCCAGTAGTAGAGGTTTATCTCCCTACGAGCAGTACTTC	CASSRGLSPYEQYF
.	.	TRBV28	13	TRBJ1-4	TGTGCCGCAGGTATAGCAACTAATGAAAAACTGTTTTTT	CAAGIATNEKLFF
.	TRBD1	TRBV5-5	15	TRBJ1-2	TGTGCCAGCAGCTTAGGACAGGGGATCCTCTATGGCTACACCTTC	CASSLGQGILYGYTF
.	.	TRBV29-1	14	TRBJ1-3	TGCAGCGTCGCCCCGACAGGCTCTGGAAACACCATATATTTT	CSVAPTGSGNTIYF
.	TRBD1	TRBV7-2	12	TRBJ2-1	TGTGCCAGCAGAGGGGGCTACGATGAGCAGTTCTTC	CASRGGYDEQFF
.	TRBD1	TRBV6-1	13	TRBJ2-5	TGTGCCAGCACGGGGACAGCGGTTCAAACCCAGTACTTC	CASTGTAVQTQYF
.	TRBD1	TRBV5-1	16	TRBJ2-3	TGCGCCAGCAGCAATTTATTGACAGGGGCCACAGATACGCAGTATTTT	CASSNLLTGATDTQYF
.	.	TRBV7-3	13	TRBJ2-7	TGTGCCAGCAGCCCAGTCGGCTACTCTGAGCAGTACTTC	CASSPVGYSEQYF
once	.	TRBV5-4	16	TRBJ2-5	TGTGCCAGCAGCTTGGGGGGCGGGGCTGCCAAAGAGACCCAGTACTTC	CASSLGGGAAKETQYF
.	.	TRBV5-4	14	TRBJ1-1	TGTGCCAGTGGTTTGGGGGGGCAAAACACTGAAGCTTTCTTT	CASGLGGQNTEAFF
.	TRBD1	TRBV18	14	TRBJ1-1	TGTGCCAGCTCACCGGGACAGGGGGCCACTGAAGCTTTCTTT	CASSPGQGATEAFF
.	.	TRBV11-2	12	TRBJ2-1	TGTGCCAGCAGCCCCCCGCGGGGTGAGCAGTTCTTC	CASSPPRGEQFF
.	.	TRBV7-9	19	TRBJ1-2	TGTGCCAGCAGCTTAGGCGGTTCCAGGTCTGACACCGGGAGGTATGGCTACACCTTC	CASSLGGSRSDTGRYGYTF
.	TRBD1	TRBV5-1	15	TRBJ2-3	TGCGCCAGCAGCCGGACAGGGCTCCGGCCAGATACGCAGTATTTT	CASSRTGLRPDTQYF
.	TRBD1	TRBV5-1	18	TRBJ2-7	TGCGCCAGCAGCTTGAGTCGAAGGACAGGGGGCCTCTGGGGCGAGCAGTACTTC	CASSLSRRTGGLWGEQYF
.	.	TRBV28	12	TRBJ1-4	TGTGCCAGCAGTTTTGCCGACAGGTCCCTGTTTTTT	CASSFADRSLFF
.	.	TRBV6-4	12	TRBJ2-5	TGTGCCAGGGGCCGGGATATGGAGACCCAGTACTTC	CARGRDMETQYF
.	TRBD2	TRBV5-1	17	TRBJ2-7	TGCGCCAGCAGCAAACCTACAGCGGGACTCCGACCCAACGAGCAGTACTTC	CASSKPTAGLRPNEQYF
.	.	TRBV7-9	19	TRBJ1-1	TGTGCCAGCAGCACCCTAATTATCTGGCATGGCAGAGTGAACACTGAAGCTTTCTTT	CASSTLIIWHGRVNTEAFF
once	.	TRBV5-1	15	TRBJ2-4	TGCGCCAGCAGTGGGATAGTAGGGGCCAAAAACATTCAGTACTTC	CASSGIVGAKNIQYF
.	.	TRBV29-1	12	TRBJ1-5	TGCAGCGTTGGTGGACAAAATCAGCCCCAGCATTTT	CSVGGQNQPQHF
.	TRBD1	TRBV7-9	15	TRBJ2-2	TGTGCCAGCAGCAAACGACAGGGGAACACCGGGGAGCTGTTTTTT	CASSKRQGNTGELFF
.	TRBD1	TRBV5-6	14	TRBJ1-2	TGTGCCAGCAACCGGGGACAGACTCATCAAGGCTACACCTTC	CASNRGQTHQGYTF